This entry features one T cell receptor beta chain sequence. Its antigen is unidentified. CDR1 SQVTM and CDR2 ANQGSEA come from the germline V gene. The CDR3 consists of 14 residues. The V segment lost 4 bases and the J segment 5 bases; nucleotides outside the gene matches: 9. This entry belongs to a study of cytomegalovirus exposure and HLA in healthy donors. Study results and caveats: Later work associated roughly 15,000 TCR beta sequences with HLA alleles at 0.05 false discovery rate.

PCR used 60 Vbeta primers and 13 Jbeta primers. Here immunoSEQ multiplex PCR was the method, and the copy in TCRdb shows in-frame clones only, minus some. The sample shows 190,000 or so clones, 82% of them seen only once. This receptor was obtained from a woman aged 45 to 65 in good health and CMV-seropositive. Material: PBMCs. The chain is built from TRBV29-1 and TRBJ2-5; 8 positions match TRBD2. This chain's CDR3 is CSVVGLEGRETQYF. CDR3 bases: TGCAGCGTTGTGGGACTAGAGGGCCGGGAGACCCAGTACTTC.